This T cell receptor (beta chain) came from a study of Graves' ophthalmopathy and Graves' hyperthyroidism. The length of the CDR3 is 13 residues. Germline V gene data show CDR1 as SQVTM and CDR2 as ANQGSEA. Trimming took off 7 bases at V and 3 bases at J, with 15 bases between the two ends. Overall study results and limits: The model's prediction of ophthalmopathy progression had around 70% sensitivity and roughly 72% specificity. Ophthalmopathy cases were distinguished from stable hyperthyroidism by a 13-signature model, reaching 85% to 90% sensitivity and 81.08% specificity.

RNA transcripts were the source from which TCR beta CDR3 regions were amplified. Second-round multiplex PCR followed a first-round RT-PCR using HTBI primers. TCRdb re-derived calls from the multiplex PCR reads in MiXCR, one entry per CDR3 protein. The table shows about 390,000 distinct CDR3 sequences, with approximately 15% occurring only once. This clonotype was counted many times. Its antigen is not identified. Participants with hyperthyroidism, aged 18 to 65, were newly diagnosed with under 2 months' duration. The authors diagnosed from clinical symptoms, serum thyroxine, TRAb, thyroid ultrasound and orbital computed tomography.

V usage is TRBV29-1 and J usage is TRBJ1-1, with D tentatively TRBD1 (6 bases). The receptor comes from a woman in her late teens or twenties with stable Graves' hyperthyroidism. The sample taken for sequencing was peripheral blood. CDR3 in amino acids: CSGRKGGHTEAFF. CDR3 coding DNA: TGCAGCGGTCGGAAGGGGGGGCACACTGAAGCTTTCTTT.